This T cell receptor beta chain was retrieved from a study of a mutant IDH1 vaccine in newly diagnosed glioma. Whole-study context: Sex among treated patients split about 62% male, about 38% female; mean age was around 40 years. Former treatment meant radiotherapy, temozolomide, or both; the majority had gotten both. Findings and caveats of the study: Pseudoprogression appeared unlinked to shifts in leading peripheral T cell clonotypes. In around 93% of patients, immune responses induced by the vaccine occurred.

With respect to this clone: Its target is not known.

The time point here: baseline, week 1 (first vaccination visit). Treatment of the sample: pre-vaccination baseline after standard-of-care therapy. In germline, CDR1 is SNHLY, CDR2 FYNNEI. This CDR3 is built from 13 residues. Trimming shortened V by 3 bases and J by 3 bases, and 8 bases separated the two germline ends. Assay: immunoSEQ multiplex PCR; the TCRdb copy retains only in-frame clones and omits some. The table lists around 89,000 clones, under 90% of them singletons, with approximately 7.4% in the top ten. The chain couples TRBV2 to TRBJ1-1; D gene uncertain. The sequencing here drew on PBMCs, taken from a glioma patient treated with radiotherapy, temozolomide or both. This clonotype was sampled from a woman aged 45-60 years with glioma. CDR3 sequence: CASSEGLDTEAFF. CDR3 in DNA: TGTGCCAGCAGTGAGGGATTGGACACTGAAGCTTTCTTT.